The 10 T cell receptor beta chains given below trace back to one sample, sequenced in a study of blood T cell repertoires in COVID-19. The assay was immunoSEQ multiplex PCR, and TCRdb's table has in-frame clones only and misses some. The table includes roughly 430,000 clones, approximately 86% detected once. The specimen was PBMCs or T cells enriched from blood (not recorded which). The receptor set was obtained from a middle-aged woman with acute COVID-19.

Many counts were recorded for this clone. The chain couples TRBV27 to TRBJ1-2; 9 bases line up with TRBD1. CDR1 MNHEY and CDR2 SMNVEV come from the germline V gene (reference sequence). The CDR3 has 14 residues. V trimming: 0 bases; J trimming: 7 bases; junction bases outside the gene matches: 3. CDR3 nucleotides: TGTGCCAGCAGTTTATCGGGACAGGGATCTGGCTACACCTTC. Its translation: CASSLSGQGSGYTF.

In its sample, this clone was seen a few times. The V gene is TRBV15, the J gene TRBJ1-2; D gene uncertain. Germline V gene data show CDR1 as LNHNV and CDR2 as YYDKDF (reference sequence). The CDR3 covers 15 residues. Deletions cut 0 bases from V and 4 bases from J, with 12 bases between. CDR3 protein: CATSRDRSHPYGYTF. Here the CDR3 DNA reads TGTGCCACCAGCAGAGATAGGAGTCACCCCTATGGCTACACCTTC.

V usage is TRBV9 and J usage is TRBJ1-2; 7 positions match TRBD1. CDR1 SGDLS and CDR2 YYNGEE come from the germline V gene. This CDR3 is built from 13 residues. The junction had 3 bases not matched to a gene; V was cut back by 5 bases and J by 2 bases. Written as DNA, the CDR3 is TGTGCCAGCAGTGACAGGGTGAACTATGGCTACACCTTC. Residues: CASSDRVNYGYTF. The variable domain in full, completed from reference TRBV9 and TRBJ1-2, reads DSGVTQTPKHLITATGQRVTLRCSPRSGDLSVYWYQQSLDQGLQFLIQYYNGEERAKGNILERFSAQQFPDLHSELNLSSLELGDSALYFCASSDRVNYGYTFGSGTRLTVV.

This chain joins TRBV14 and TRBJ1-2, with 9 nucleotides matching TRBD1. The germline V gene encodes CDR1 SGHDN and CDR2 FVKESK. The CDR3 has 13 amino acids. The V segment lost 5 bases and the J segment 6 bases; nucleotides outside the gene matches: 4. CDR3 nucleotides: TGTGCCAGCAGCGAGGGACAGGGTGATGGCTACACCTTC. It is translated as CASSEGQGDGYTF.

This chain uses TRBV5-1 with TRBJ1-2, with TRBD1 identical over 11 bases. The CDR3 has 16 amino acids. Germline trimming cut 1 base from V and 8 bases from J; bases unmatched to any gene: 10. Germline V gives CDR1 SGHRS, CDR2 YFSETQ. As DNA, the CDR3 is TGCGCCAGCAGCTTGTCCCTGGGACAGGGGGTGCGAGGCTACACCTTC. Amino acid sequence: CASSLSLGQGVRGYTF.

The genes are TRBV29-1 and TRBJ1-1; D is unresolved. The length of the CDR3 is 15 residues. Trimming left V 5 bases short and J 1 base short, with 17 bases between. Germline V CDR1 and CDR2: SQVTM, ANQGSEA. CDR3 sequence: CSVTRNQVTNTEAFF. As DNA, the CDR3 is TGCAGCGTTACACGTAATCAGGTTACGAACACTGAAGCTTTCTTT.

V gene TRBV2 combines with J gene TRBJ2-7, with 9 nucleotides matching TRBD1. The CDR3 is 14 amino acids. Trimming removed 7 bases from V and 3 bases from J; junction bases left unmatched: 7. Germline CDR1 is SNHLY and CDR2 is FYNNEI. The chain's CDR3 is CASTKDRGYYEQYF. CDR3 coding DNA: TGTGCCAGCACCAAGGACAGGGGCTACTACGAGCAGTACTTC. The full variable domain, completed using reference TRBV2 and TRBJ2-7, is EPEVTQTPSHQVTQMGQEVILRCVPISNHLYFYWYRQILGQKVEFLVSFYNNEISEKSEIFDDQFSVERPDGSNFTLKIRSTKLEDSAMYFCASTKDRGYYEQYFGPGTRLTVT.

Only a few counts were recorded for this clone. This chain uses TRBV13 with TRBJ1-1, with D unclear. The CDR3 is made up of 13 amino acids. Trimming took off 7 bases at V and 6 bases at J, with 15 bases between the two ends. In germline, CDR1 is PRHDT, CDR2 FYEKMQ (reference sequence). The DNA for the CDR3 is TGTGCCAGCACCTCCTTGAACAGACCTGAAGCTTTCTTT. Protein product: CASTSLNRPEAFF.

CDR3 sequence: CASSPERGYNSPLHF. DNA for the CDR3: TGTGCCAGTAGTCCAGAGAGAGGCTATAATTCACCCCTCCACTTT. This chain uses TRBV19 with TRBJ1-6; no reliable D call. V was pared by 5 bases and J by 3 bases, with 11 bases between. Per the germline V gene, CDR1 is LNHDA and CDR2 is SQIVND (reference sequence). This CDR3 contains 15 residues.

The chain recombines TRBV14 with TRBJ2-1; 8 positions agree with TRBD2. This CDR3 is 15 amino acids long. Looked up from germline, CDR1 is SGHDN and CDR2 is FVKESK. The J segment lost 0 bases and the V segment lost 4 bases, leaving 2 bases of the junction unmatched. As DNA, the CDR3 is TGTGCCAGCAGCCTTCTAGCGGGCTCCTACAATGAGCAGTTCTTC. Its protein product is CASSLLAGSYNEQFF.